This T cell receptor beta chain was documented in a study of T cell changes during pregnancy in multiple sclerosis. Trimming took 7 bases from V and 5 from J; bases not matched to a gene: 1. The CDR3 is made up of 11 amino acids. In germline, CDR1 is SGHTA, CDR2 FQGNSA. TCRdb's copy holds only in-frame clones and misses some; the assay was immunoSEQ multiplex PCR. The sample records about 40,000 clones, 88% being singletons. The chain is built from TRBV7-2 and TRBJ2-5, with TRBD1 matching over 7 bases. This receptor was taken from a female donor with multiple sclerosis, enrolled in a pregnancy study. The source material was CD4+ T cells from peripheral blood mononuclear cells, sampled before pregnancy. The CDR3 bases are TGTGCCAGCAAGGGGGCGGAGACCCAGTACTTC. Amino acid sequence: CASKGAETQYF.